These T cell receptor beta chains were read from a single sample in a study of CD8 T cells in ankylosing spondylitis. One entry per CDR3 protein results from TCRdb running MiXCR on the 5' RACE reads. The table lists 470,000 or so distinct CDR3 sequences, roughly 27% of them singletons. Sequencing was carried out using blood, either unsorted or a sorted T cell fraction (not recorded which). The receptors were sampled from a male donor with ankylosing spondylitis. Both conserved end residues are part of each CDR3. Fields, in order: V gene, clone size, J gene, D gene, CDR3 DNA, CDR3 protein. D genes are given only for firm matches. Not all rows give a size; the values are once, few, many and, for expanded clones, a class.

v_call: TRBV5-1
clone_size: few
j_call: TRBJ2-3
d_call: NA
cdr3_nt: TGCGCCAGCAGCCAGAGCGCTTCGGAAGATACGCAGTATTTT
cdr3_aa: CASSQSASEDTQYF

v_call: TRBV14
clone_size: few
j_call: TRBJ2-1
d_call: NA
cdr3_nt: TGTGCCAGCAGCCAAGATAGGGTCCGGAGGAATGAGCAGTTCTTC
cdr3_aa: CASSQDRVRRNEQFF

v_call: TRBV5-1
clone_size: few
j_call: TRBJ1-3
d_call: NA
cdr3_nt: TGCGCCAGCAGCTTGCAGTCCGGAAACACCATATATTTT
cdr3_aa: CASSLQSGNTIYF

v_call: TRBV29-1
clone_size: few
j_call: TRBJ1-1
d_call: NA
cdr3_nt: TGCAGCGTTGGGGGAGGTGACAGACTATCTGAAGCTTTCTTT
cdr3_aa: CSVGGGDRLSEAFF

v_call: TRBV5-1
clone_size: few
j_call: TRBJ1-1
d_call: NA
cdr3_nt: TGCGCCAGCAGGTCGACTGAGAACACTGAAGCTTTCTTT
cdr3_aa: CASRSTENTEAFF

v_call: TRBV2
clone_size: few
j_call: TRBJ2-1
d_call: TRBD2
cdr3_nt: TGTGCCAGCGGGGGGACTAGCGGATACAATGAGCAGTTCTTC
cdr3_aa: CASGGTSGYNEQFF

v_call: TRBV7-2
clone_size: once
j_call: TRBJ2-3
d_call: NA
cdr3_nt: TGTGCCAGCTTTAACACTGGCACAGATACGCAGTATTTT
cdr3_aa: CASFNTGTDTQYF

v_call: TRBV18
clone_size: few
j_call: TRBJ2-3
d_call: NA
cdr3_nt: TGTGCCAGCTCAACTGCACGGACCGAGACAGATACGCAGTATTTT
cdr3_aa: CASSTARTETDTQYF

v_call: TRBV3-1
clone_size: NA
j_call: TRBJ1-1
d_call: NA
cdr3_nt: TGTGCCAGCAGCCAAGTGGATCGGACGGCTGAAGCTTTCTTT
cdr3_aa: CASSQVDRTAEAFF

v_call: TRBV2
clone_size: NA
j_call: TRBJ1-2
d_call: NA
cdr3_nt: TGTGCCAGCAGTGGTGATCAGGGTTATGGCTACACCTTC
cdr3_aa: CASSGDQGYGYTF

v_call: TRBV11-2
clone_size: many
j_call: TRBJ2-2
d_call: NA
cdr3_nt: TGTGCCAGCAGCTTGGGAGGGGGAAACACCGGGGAGCTGTTTTTT
cdr3_aa: CASSLGGGNTGELFF

v_call: TRBV10-1
clone_size: few
j_call: TRBJ2-2
d_call: NA
cdr3_nt: TGCGCCACCTCTACCGGGACTGCCACCGGGGAGCTGTTTTTT
cdr3_aa: CATSTGTATGELFF

v_call: TRBV7-2
clone_size: NA
j_call: TRBJ2-2
d_call: NA
cdr3_nt: TGTGCCAGCAGCTTAAGAGGCAGGGGGAACACCGGGGAGCTGTTTTTT
cdr3_aa: CASSLRGRGNTGELFF

v_call: TRBV5-1
clone_size: NA
j_call: TRBJ2-1
d_call: NA
cdr3_nt: TGCGCCAGCACCTTGGTGAGAGGGAGTCGGAATGAGCAGTTCTTC
cdr3_aa: CASTLVRGSRNEQFF

v_call: TRBV4-2
clone_size: NA
j_call: TRBJ1-2
d_call: NA
cdr3_nt: TGTGCCAGCAGCCAAGATGAGAAAGGGGCTGGCTACACCTTC
cdr3_aa: CASSQDEKGAGYTF

v_call: TRBV7-9
clone_size: few
j_call: TRBJ1-1
d_call: TRBD1
cdr3_nt: TGTGCCAGCAGCCAGACCGGGACAGGGGGTCGCACTGAAGCTTTCTTT
cdr3_aa: CASSQTGTGGRTEAFF

v_call: TRBV14
clone_size: few
j_call: TRBJ2-1
d_call: TRBD2
cdr3_nt: TGTGCCAGCAGCCGAAGCGGGAGGGGATACAATGAGCAGTTCTTC
cdr3_aa: CASSRSGRGYNEQFF

v_call: TRBV18
clone_size: few
j_call: TRBJ1-2
d_call: NA
cdr3_nt: TGTGCCAGCTCACCACCGGCTTATGAGGATGGCTACACCTTC
cdr3_aa: CASSPPAYEDGYTF

v_call: TRBV7-2
clone_size: few
j_call: TRBJ1-3
d_call: TRBD1
cdr3_nt: TGTGCCAGCAGCCTCGGGACAGGGGGAAACACCATATATTTT
cdr3_aa: CASSLGTGGNTIYF

v_call: TRBV7-9
clone_size: NA
j_call: TRBJ2-1
d_call: NA
cdr3_nt: TGTGCCAGCAGATCCACAGGATTCGGTGAGCAGTTCTTC
cdr3_aa: CASRSTGFGEQFF

v_call: TRBV11-2
clone_size: NA
j_call: TRBJ2-6
d_call: TRBD2
cdr3_nt: TGTGCCAGCAGCTTAGTGTCGGCTAGCGGGAGGTTCTCTGGGGCCAACGTCCTGACTTTC
cdr3_aa: CASSLVSASGRFSGANVLTF

v_call: TRBV3-1
clone_size: few
j_call: TRBJ1-6
d_call: TRBD1
cdr3_nt: TGTGCCAGCAGCACCCGGGACAGTCATAATTCACCCCTCCACTTT
cdr3_aa: CASSTRDSHNSPLHF

v_call: TRBV7-9
clone_size: NA
j_call: TRBJ2-3
d_call: NA
cdr3_nt: TGTGCCAGCAGCTTACAGGGCGCGCAGTATTTT
cdr3_aa: CASSLQGAQYF

v_call: TRBV12-3/TRBV12-4
clone_size: NA
j_call: TRBJ2-7
d_call: TRBD1
cdr3_nt: TGTGCCAGTAACAGGGGCCCCCCCTACGAGCAGTACTTC
cdr3_aa: CASNRGPPYEQYF

v_call: TRBV20-1
clone_size: NA
j_call: TRBJ2-1
d_call: TRBD2
cdr3_nt: TGCAGTGCCGGGACTAGCGGGAGGACCGGTGAGCAGTTCTTC
cdr3_aa: CSAGTSGRTGEQFF

v_call: TRBV13
clone_size: NA
j_call: TRBJ2-6
d_call: NA
cdr3_nt: TGTGCCAGCAGCGCGACAGGAATGATCTCTGGGGCCAACGTCCTGACTTTC
cdr3_aa: CASSATGMISGANVLTF

v_call: TRBV11-2
clone_size: NA
j_call: TRBJ2-3
d_call: NA
cdr3_nt: TGTGCCAGCAGCAACGACAGCTCTAGCACAGATACGCAGTATTTT
cdr3_aa: CASSNDSSSTDTQYF

v_call: TRBV5-1
clone_size: NA
j_call: TRBJ2-3
d_call: TRBD2
cdr3_nt: TGCGCCAGCCGAACTAGCGGGCCGAGCACAGATACGCAGTATTTT
cdr3_aa: CASRTSGPSTDTQYF

v_call: TRBV10-3
clone_size: few
j_call: TRBJ1-1
d_call: TRBD1
cdr3_nt: TGTGCCATCAGGGAAACAGGGGGCACTGAAGCTTTCTTT
cdr3_aa: CAIRETGGTEAFF

v_call: TRBV7-8
clone_size: few
j_call: TRBJ2-7
d_call: NA
cdr3_nt: TGTGCCAGCAGCCGTTACAGGGACTACGAGCAGTACTTC
cdr3_aa: CASSRYRDYEQYF

v_call: TRBV24-1
clone_size: many
j_call: TRBJ2-3
d_call: NA
cdr3_nt: TGTGCCACCAGTGAGACAAGCACAGATACGCAGTATTTT
cdr3_aa: CATSETSTDTQYF

v_call: TRBV28
clone_size: NA
j_call: TRBJ1-5
d_call: NA
cdr3_nt: TGTGCCAGCAGGGGCTCGGGGGCGAGTCAGCCCCAGCATTTT
cdr3_aa: CASRGSGASQPQHF

v_call: TRBV10-2
clone_size: NA
j_call: TRBJ2-1
d_call: TRBD2
cdr3_nt: TGCGCCAGTAGACTAGCGGGAGGGCCTTTAGATGAGCAGTTCTTC
cdr3_aa: CASRLAGGPLDEQFF

v_call: TRBV18
clone_size: NA
j_call: TRBJ2-7
d_call: NA
cdr3_nt: TGTCCCAGCGACGCGGGGATATTGGGGGAGCAGTACTTC
cdr3_aa: CPSDAGILGEQYF

v_call: TRBV19
clone_size: NA
j_call: TRBJ2-3
d_call: NA
cdr3_nt: TGTGCCAGTAGTATTACAGGGACAGATACGCAGTATTTT
cdr3_aa: CASSITGTDTQYF

v_call: TRBV5-6
clone_size: few
j_call: TRBJ2-4
d_call: TRBD2
cdr3_nt: TGTGCCAGCAGCCTCACTAGCGTAGCCAAAAACATTCAGTACTTC
cdr3_aa: CASSLTSVAKNIQYF

v_call: TRBV14
clone_size: NA
j_call: TRBJ1-3
d_call: NA
cdr3_nt: TGTGCCAGCAGCCAAGTCGGGGGGAAGAGGGCAGCTGGAAACACCATATATTTT
cdr3_aa: CASSQVGGKRAAGNTIYF

v_call: TRBV12-5
clone_size: NA
j_call: TRBJ1-5
d_call: TRBD1
cdr3_nt: TGTGCTAGTGGACCAGGGGGAAGCGGACAGCCCCAGCATTTT
cdr3_aa: CASGPGGSGQPQHF

v_call: TRBV30
clone_size: NA
j_call: TRBJ2-7
d_call: TRBD2
cdr3_nt: TGTGCCTGGATGGCCGGCGGGGGTTCCTACGAGCAGTACTTC
cdr3_aa: CAWMAGGGSYEQYF

v_call: TRBV24-1
clone_size: NA
j_call: TRBJ2-3
d_call: NA
cdr3_nt: TGTGCCGTATCAGGGAACACAGATACGCAGTATTTT
cdr3_aa: CAVSGNTDTQYF

v_call: TRBV20-1
clone_size: few
j_call: TRBJ2-1
d_call: TRBD1
cdr3_nt: TGCAGTGCTAGAAGCGGACAGGGGGCAGGTGAGCAGTTCTTC
cdr3_aa: CSARSGQGAGEQFF

v_call: TRBV27
clone_size: few
j_call: TRBJ2-2
d_call: NA
cdr3_nt: TGTGCCAGCAGCGGTCGGGGTACCGGGGAGCTGTTTTTT
cdr3_aa: CASSGRGTGELFF

v_call: TRBV12-3/TRBV12-4
clone_size: once
j_call: TRBJ2-6
d_call: NA
cdr3_nt: TGTGCCAGCAGTTTCGGTCTACACTCTGGGGCCAACGTCCTGACTTTC
cdr3_aa: CASSFGLHSGANVLTF

v_call: TRBV20-1
clone_size: NA
j_call: TRBJ2-7
d_call: TRBD1
cdr3_nt: TGCAGTGCTCTCGGACAGGGATCCAACCTACATGGCTACGAGCAGTACTTC
cdr3_aa: CSALGQGSNLHGYEQYF

v_call: TRBV30
clone_size: few
j_call: TRBJ2-1
d_call: TRBD2
cdr3_nt: TGTGCCTGGAGTGCCCTAGCGGGATCCTACAATGAGCAGTTCTTC
cdr3_aa: CAWSALAGSYNEQFF

v_call: TRBV5-1
clone_size: many
j_call: TRBJ2-5
d_call: NA
cdr3_nt: TGCGCCAGCAGCTTGACTAGCCGGGAGACCCAGTACTTC
cdr3_aa: CASSLTSRETQYF

v_call: TRBV12-3/TRBV12-4
clone_size: NA
j_call: TRBJ1-2
d_call: NA
cdr3_nt: TGTGCCAGCAGTTTAGCATCCCTATATGGCTACACCTTC
cdr3_aa: CASSLASLYGYTF

v_call: TRBV5-1
clone_size: few
j_call: TRBJ1-1
d_call: NA
cdr3_nt: TGCGCCAGCAGCTGGGGGTCCTCCCGGGGCACTGAAGCTTTCTTT
cdr3_aa: CASSWGSSRGTEAFF

v_call: TRBV12-3/TRBV12-4
clone_size: NA
j_call: TRBJ2-1
d_call: NA
cdr3_nt: TGTGCCAGCAGTAGACGCCGTAATGAGCAGTTCTTC
cdr3_aa: CASSRRRNEQFF

v_call: TRBV12-3/TRBV12-4
clone_size: few
j_call: TRBJ1-1
d_call: NA
cdr3_nt: TGTGCCAGCAGTTTCCGGCTTACGAACACTGAAGCTTTCTTT
cdr3_aa: CASSFRLTNTEAFF

v_call: TRBV11-2
clone_size: NA
j_call: TRBJ2-1
d_call: TRBD2
cdr3_nt: TGTGCCAGCCTCGCGTTAATAGCGGGAGGTGCTCAGTTCTTC
cdr3_aa: CASLALIAGGAQFF

v_call: TRBV3-1
clone_size: NA
j_call: TRBJ2-7
d_call: TRBD2
cdr3_nt: TGTGCCAGCAGCACCCTTAGCGGGGTTGGCTACGAGCAGTACTTC
cdr3_aa: CASSTLSGVGYEQYF

v_call: TRBV20-1
clone_size: few
j_call: TRBJ1-5
d_call: TRBD1
cdr3_nt: TGCAGTGCTGAGGGCGCAGGGGGAGGCAATCAGCCCCAGCATTTT
cdr3_aa: CSAEGAGGGNQPQHF

v_call: TRBV24-1
clone_size: NA
j_call: TRBJ2-1
d_call: NA
cdr3_nt: TGTGCCACCAGTGATTCAGAAGCTAATGAGCAGTTCTTC
cdr3_aa: CATSDSEANEQFF

v_call: TRBV12-3/TRBV12-4
clone_size: NA
j_call: TRBJ2-1
d_call: TRBD2
cdr3_nt: TGTGCCAGCAGGGAAAGCGGGAGTAGTGCCAATGAGCAGTTCTTC
cdr3_aa: CASRESGSSANEQFF

v_call: TRBV11-2
clone_size: many
j_call: TRBJ1-3
d_call: NA
cdr3_nt: TGTGCCAGCAGCTTAGATTTGGGGGTCTCTGGAAACACCATATATTTT
cdr3_aa: CASSLDLGVSGNTIYF

v_call: TRBV3-1
clone_size: NA
j_call: TRBJ2-7
d_call: TRBD2
cdr3_nt: TGTGCCAGCAGCCAAGGTCTAGCGGTGTACGAGCAGTACTTC
cdr3_aa: CASSQGLAVYEQYF

v_call: TRBV7-2
clone_size: NA
j_call: TRBJ2-7
d_call: NA
cdr3_nt: TGTGCCAGCAGCTCGCTTGGTGGCGAGCAGTACTTC
cdr3_aa: CASSSLGGEQYF

v_call: TRBV5-6
clone_size: few
j_call: TRBJ2-3
d_call: TRBD1
cdr3_nt: TGTGCCAGCAGCTTTTCGACAGGGGCTGGTGATACGCAGTATTTT
cdr3_aa: CASSFSTGAGDTQYF